These T cell receptor beta chains were read from a single sample in a study of shared clonotypes between healthy human individuals. The repertoire was sequenced with immunoSEQ multiplex PCR; TCRdb's copy has only in-frame clones and lacks some. In the table there are a few hundred thousand clones, 70% to 85% of which are singletons. Sequencing was carried out using PBMCs. These receptors came from a woman in her thirties or forties in good health. Some clones in this sample may be carry-over from other donors' samples. Both conserved end residues are part of each CDR3. The D gene is left open where the match is weak. Some rows have no size entry. The others give once, few or many, or a class for an expanded clone.

abundance: many
v_gene: TRBV2
j_gene: TRBJ1-2
d_gene: TRBD1
CDR3nt: TGTGCCAGCAGCCTGACAGGGGATAACTATGGCTACACCTTC
CDR3aa: CASSLTGDNYGYTF

abundance: once
v_gene: TRBV7-2
j_gene: TRBJ2-4
d_gene: -
CDR3nt: TGTGCCAGCAGCTTAGGAGGCAGTGCAAACATTCAGTACTTC
CDR3aa: CASSLGGSANIQYF

abundance: -
v_gene: TRBV30
j_gene: TRBJ1-4
d_gene: -
CDR3nt: TGTGCCTGGAGCAGGAATGAAAAACTGTTTTTT
CDR3aa: CAWSRNEKLFF

abundance: -
v_gene: TRBV6-5
j_gene: TRBJ2-3
d_gene: -
CDR3nt: TGTGCCAGCAGTTACGGGTTGGATACGCAGTATTTT
CDR3aa: CASSYGLDTQYF

abundance: -
v_gene: TRBV6-5
j_gene: TRBJ2-7
d_gene: -
CDR3nt: TGTGCCAGCAGTTACTCGATGACAAGTTTTAACTACGAGCAGTACTTC
CDR3aa: CASSYSMTSFNYEQYF

abundance: few
v_gene: TRBV27
j_gene: TRBJ1-5
d_gene: -
CDR3nt: TGTGCCAGCAGTTTAAGGTATAGCAATCAGCCCCAGCATTTT
CDR3aa: CASSLRYSNQPQHF

abundance: -
v_gene: TRBV6-5
j_gene: TRBJ2-7
d_gene: TRBD2
CDR3nt: TGTGCCACGAGGGAGGCGGGAGGAGTACGCTACGAGCAGTACTTC
CDR3aa: CATREAGGVRYEQYF

abundance: -
v_gene: TRBV5-4
j_gene: TRBJ2-7
d_gene: TRBD1
CDR3nt: TGTGCCAGCAGCACCAGGACAGGGGGCCTTTACGAGCAGTACTTC
CDR3aa: CASSTRTGGLYEQYF

abundance: -
v_gene: TRBV11-2
j_gene: TRBJ2-1
d_gene: -
CDR3nt: TGTGCCAGCAGCGTCGCGCCGACAGCTTACAATGAGCAGTTCTTC
CDR3aa: CASSVAPTAYNEQFF

abundance: -
v_gene: TRBV7-9
j_gene: TRBJ2-1
d_gene: TRBD2
CDR3nt: TGTGCCAGCAGCTTGGGAGGGCCTAGCGAGCAGTTCTTC
CDR3aa: CASSLGGPSEQFF

abundance: -
v_gene: TRBV28
j_gene: TRBJ2-4
d_gene: TRBD2
CDR3nt: TGTGCCAGCAGTTTAATATCCTTACTAGCGGGAGGTCAGGCTATTCAGTACTTC
CDR3aa: CASSLISLLAGGQAIQYF

abundance: -
v_gene: TRBV7-2
j_gene: TRBJ2-7
d_gene: -
CDR3nt: TGTGCCAGCAGCTCCGGGACACATTACGAGCAGTACTTC
CDR3aa: CASSSGTHYEQYF

abundance: -
v_gene: TRBV19
j_gene: TRBJ2-2
d_gene: -
CDR3nt: TGTGCCAGTAGTATTGGGGAGGGGGAGCTGTTTTTT
CDR3aa: CASSIGEGELFF

abundance: -
v_gene: TRBV23-1
j_gene: TRBJ2-7
d_gene: TRBD2
CDR3nt: TGCGCCAGCAGTCAATCTAAGCCCAGGAGCGGGAACTCCTACGAGCAGTACTTC
CDR3aa: CASSQSKPRSGNSYEQYF

abundance: once
v_gene: TRBV19
j_gene: TRBJ2-1
d_gene: -
CDR3nt: TGTGCCAGTAGATTGGACAGCGAAGTGTACAATGAGCAGTTCTTC
CDR3aa: CASRLDSEVYNEQFF

abundance: -
v_gene: TRBV7-2
j_gene: TRBJ2-3
d_gene: TRBD2
CDR3nt: TGTGCCAGCAGCCCGAGACAAAGCGGGGGTGGGGATACGCAGTATTTT
CDR3aa: CASSPRQSGGGDTQYF

abundance: -
v_gene: TRBV12-1
j_gene: TRBJ2-7
d_gene: -
CDR3nt: TGTGCCAGCAGCTTGGAGCCGGGACCAGCGGTTGTAGAGTACTTC
CDR3aa: CASSLEPGPAVVEYF

abundance: -
v_gene: TRBV15
j_gene: TRBJ2-1
d_gene: -
CDR3nt: TGTGCCACCAGCCGCAGAGGGACCGACAATGAGCAGTTCTTC
CDR3aa: CATSRRGTDNEQFF

abundance: few
v_gene: TRBV15
j_gene: TRBJ2-3
d_gene: TRBD2
CDR3nt: TGTGCCACCAGCAGAGATCAGGGTAGCGGGAGGGCCGGGGCAGATACGCAGTATTTT
CDR3aa: CATSRDQGSGRAGADTQYF

abundance: -
v_gene: TRBV2
j_gene: TRBJ1-2
d_gene: -
CDR3nt: TGTGCCAGCAGTGACGTCTACTCAAGGGCTAACTATGGCTACACCTTC
CDR3aa: CASSDVYSRANYGYTF

abundance: -
v_gene: TRBV5-1
j_gene: TRBJ2-1
d_gene: TRBD2
CDR3nt: TGCGCCAGCAGCCGTAACAGGGCGGCGGGAGGGTATGAGCAGTTCTTC
CDR3aa: CASSRNRAAGGYEQFF

abundance: -
v_gene: TRBV19
j_gene: TRBJ2-6
d_gene: -
CDR3nt: TGTGCCAGTAGTGCCTGGACCGACAGCTCTGGGGCCAACGTCCTGACTTTC
CDR3aa: CASSAWTDSSGANVLTF

abundance: -
v_gene: TRBV4-2
j_gene: TRBJ2-1
d_gene: -
CDR3nt: TGTGCCAGCAGCAAAGACGCAGGTATGGACAATGAGCAGTTCTTC
CDR3aa: CASSKDAGMDNEQFF

abundance: -
v_gene: TRBV27
j_gene: TRBJ2-1
d_gene: TRBD2
CDR3nt: TGTGCCAGCAGTTTGCTAGCGGGAGGGCCGTCCTACAATGAGCAGTTCTTC
CDR3aa: CASSLLAGGPSYNEQFF

abundance: -
v_gene: TRBV5-4
j_gene: TRBJ2-7
d_gene: -
CDR3nt: TGTGCCAGCAGCTTGGCGACAGGGGGCGGGCTAGCGGGGAGCTACGAGCAGTACTTC
CDR3aa: CASSLATGGGLAGSYEQYF

abundance: -
v_gene: TRBV6-5
j_gene: TRBJ2-4
d_gene: -
CDR3nt: TGTGCCAGCAGCTCCAGGGGTATAAACATTCAGTACTTC
CDR3aa: CASSSRGINIQYF

abundance: -
v_gene: TRBV19
j_gene: TRBJ1-1
d_gene: -
CDR3nt: TGTGCCAGTAGGGGGTCTCACACTGAAGCTTTCTTT
CDR3aa: CASRGSHTEAFF

abundance: -
v_gene: TRBV6-6
j_gene: TRBJ2-7
d_gene: TRBD1
CDR3nt: TGTGCCAGCAGCCCCGGGACAGCCTACGAGCAGTACTTC
CDR3aa: CASSPGTAYEQYF

abundance: -
v_gene: TRBV5-1
j_gene: TRBJ2-1
d_gene: -
CDR3nt: TGCGCCAGCAGCTCCCAGGGTTATGAGCAGTTCTTC
CDR3aa: CASSSQGYEQFF

abundance: -
v_gene: TRBV10-3
j_gene: TRBJ1-3
d_gene: -
CDR3nt: TGTGCCATCAGTGATTGGGGGGACGGCTCTGGAAACACCATATATTTT
CDR3aa: CAISDWGDGSGNTIYF

abundance: -
v_gene: TRBV6-1
j_gene: TRBJ2-3
d_gene: -
CDR3nt: TGTGCCAGCAGTGAATCCGGGAGCAGCACAGATACGCAGTATTTT
CDR3aa: CASSESGSSTDTQYF

abundance: -
v_gene: TRBV6-1
j_gene: TRBJ1-2
d_gene: -
CDR3nt: TGTACCAGCAGTGAAGACACAGCTAACTATGGCTACACCTTC
CDR3aa: CTSSEDTANYGYTF

abundance: -
v_gene: TRBV4-3
j_gene: TRBJ1-5
d_gene: -
CDR3nt: TGCGCCAGCAGCCAAGTGGCGCAGCCCACCGATAGCAATCAGCCCCAGCATTTT
CDR3aa: CASSQVAQPTDSNQPQHF

abundance: -
v_gene: TRBV5-1
j_gene: TRBJ2-4
d_gene: -
CDR3nt: TGCGCCAGCAGCTCCGTAGACTCCAAAAACATTCAGTACTTC
CDR3aa: CASSSVDSKNIQYF

abundance: -
v_gene: TRBV18
j_gene: TRBJ2-3
d_gene: TRBD2
CDR3nt: TGTGCCAGCTCATCGACTAGCGGGAGAACAGATACGCAGTATTTT
CDR3aa: CASSSTSGRTDTQYF

abundance: -
v_gene: TRBV6-5
j_gene: TRBJ2-2
d_gene: TRBD2
CDR3nt: TGTGCCAGCAGTTATAGGCGGGAGCACACCGGGGAGCTGTTTTTT
CDR3aa: CASSYRREHTGELFF

abundance: once
v_gene: TRBV7-2
j_gene: TRBJ2-7
d_gene: -
CDR3nt: TGTGCCAGCAGCTTAGATAAAGGCCCCTACTACGGGCAGTACTTC
CDR3aa: CASSLDKGPYYGQYF

abundance: -
v_gene: TRBV6-1
j_gene: TRBJ2-2
d_gene: TRBD2
CDR3nt: TGTGCCAGCAGTGTTTCGGTGGGAGGGCCGACCGGGGAGCTGTTTTTT
CDR3aa: CASSVSVGGPTGELFF

abundance: -
v_gene: TRBV2
j_gene: TRBJ2-7
d_gene: -
CDR3nt: TGTGCCAGCAGTGACAAGGGGTCCCCCTCCGAGCAGTACTTC
CDR3aa: CASSDKGSPSEQYF

abundance: few
v_gene: TRBV2
j_gene: TRBJ1-2
d_gene: -
CDR3nt: TGTGCCAGCAGTGTGACAGACTACGACTATGGCTACACCTTC
CDR3aa: CASSVTDYDYGYTF

abundance: -
v_gene: TRBV7-8
j_gene: TRBJ2-2
d_gene: -
CDR3nt: TGTGCCAGCAGCCCTAACTTCCGGGACTTGAAAACCGGGGAGCTGTTTTTT
CDR3aa: CASSPNFRDLKTGELFF